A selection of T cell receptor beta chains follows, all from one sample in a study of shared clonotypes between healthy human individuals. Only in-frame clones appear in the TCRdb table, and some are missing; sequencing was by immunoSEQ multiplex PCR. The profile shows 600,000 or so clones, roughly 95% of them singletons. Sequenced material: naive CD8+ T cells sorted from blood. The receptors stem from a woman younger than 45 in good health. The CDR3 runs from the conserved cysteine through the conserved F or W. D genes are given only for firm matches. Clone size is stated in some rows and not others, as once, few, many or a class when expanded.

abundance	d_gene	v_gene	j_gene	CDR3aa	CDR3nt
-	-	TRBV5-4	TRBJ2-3	CASSTGHPTDTQYF	TGTGCCAGCAGCACCGGACATCCCACAGATACGCAGTATTTT
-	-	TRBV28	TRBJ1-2	CASSFETALANYGYTF	TGTGCCAGCAGTTTCGAGACGGCATTGGCGAACTATGGCTACACCTTC
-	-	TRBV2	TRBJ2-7	CASSFDGWNEQYF	TGTGCCAGCAGTTTTGACGGGTGGAACGAGCAGTACTTC
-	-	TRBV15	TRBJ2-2	CATSSGGGVPGELFF	TGTGCCACCAGCTCGGGTGGTGGAGTACCAGGGGAGCTGTTTTTT
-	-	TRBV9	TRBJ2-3	CASSVPAGGTDTQYF	TGTGCCAGCAGCGTACCGGCAGGGGGCACAGATACGCAGTATTTT
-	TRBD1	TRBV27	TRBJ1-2	CASSLTAGGGDGYTF	TGTGCCAGCAGTCTAACGGCAGGGGGCGGGGATGGCTACACCTTC
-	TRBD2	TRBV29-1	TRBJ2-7	CSAGTSEENYEQYF	TGCAGCGCCGGGACTAGCGAGGAAAACTACGAGCAGTACTTC
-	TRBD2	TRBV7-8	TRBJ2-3	CASILGLAGVTSDTQYF	TGTGCCAGCATCCTTGGGCTAGCGGGTGTCACTTCGGATACGCAGTATTTT
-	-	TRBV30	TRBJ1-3	CAQQETGNTIYF	TGTGCCCAACAGGAGACTGGAAACACCATATATTTT
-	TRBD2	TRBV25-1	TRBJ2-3	CASSPSGQDTQYF	TGTGCCAGCTCCCCTAGCGGGCAAGATACGCAGTATTTT
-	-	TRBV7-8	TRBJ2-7	CASSSLEGGEQYF	TGTGCCAGCAGCTCCTTGGAAGGGGGTGAGCAGTACTTC
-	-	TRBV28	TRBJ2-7	CASSFPGHTWSSYEQYF	TGTGCCAGCAGTTTCCCGGGACACACTTGGAGCTCCTACGAGCAGTACTTC
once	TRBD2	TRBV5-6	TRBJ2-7	CASSLGGRRYEQYF	TGTGCCAGCAGCTTAGGCGGGAGGAGGTACGAGCAGTACTTC
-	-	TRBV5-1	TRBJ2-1	CASSRSKAVAYNEQFF	TGCGCCAGCAGCCGATCCAAAGCGGTGGCCTACAATGAGCAGTTCTTC
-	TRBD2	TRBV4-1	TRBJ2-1	CASSQDVKRGNEQFF	TGCGCCAGCAGCCAAGATGTGAAGCGGGGCAATGAGCAGTTCTTC
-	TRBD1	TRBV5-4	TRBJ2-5	CASSVGQQEQYF	TGTGCCAGCAGCGTGGGACAGCAGGAGCAGTACTTC
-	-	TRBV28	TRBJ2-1	CASSLFRVTNNEQFF	TGTGCCAGCAGTTTATTCAGGGTAACCAACAATGAGCAGTTCTTC
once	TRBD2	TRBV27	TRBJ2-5	CASSPSPSGRAKLLEETQYF	TGTGCCAGCAGTCCTTCCCCTAGCGGGAGGGCCAAGTTACTGGAAGAGACCCAGTACTTC
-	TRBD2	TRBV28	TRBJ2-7	CASSPPLVAGGFEQYF	TGTGCCAGCAGTCCGCCCCTCGTTGCGGGAGGGTTCGAGCAGTACTTC
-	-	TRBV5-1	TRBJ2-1	CASSNSYNEQFF	TGCGCCAGCAGCAACTCCTACAATGAGCAGTTCTTC
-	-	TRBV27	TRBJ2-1	CASSPQGSFSYNEQFF	TGTGCCAGCAGTCCCCAGGGGAGTTTCTCCTACAATGAGCAGTTCTTC
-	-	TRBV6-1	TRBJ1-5	CASRKTGLNQPQHF	TGTGCCAGCAGAAAGACAGGTCTCAATCAGCCCCAGCATTTT
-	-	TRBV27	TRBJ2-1	CASRGGNEQFF	TGTGCCAGCAGGGGGGGAAATGAGCAGTTCTTC
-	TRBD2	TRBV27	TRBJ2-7	CATGGTYEQYF	TGTGCCACGGGAGGGACCTACGAGCAGTACTTC
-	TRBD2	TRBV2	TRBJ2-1	CASSGREVYNEQFF	TGTGCCAGCAGTGGGCGGGAGGTCTACAATGAGCAGTTCTTC
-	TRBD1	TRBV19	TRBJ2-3	CASSPGQGGTDTQYF	TGTGCCAGTAGTCCCGGACAGGGCGGCACAGATACGCAGTATTTT
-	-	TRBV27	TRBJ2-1	CASSLSLENGYNEQFF	TGTGCCAGCAGTTTATCGCTCGAGAATGGGTACAATGAGCAGTTCTTC
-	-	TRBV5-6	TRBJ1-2	CASSLGAGTGYTF	TGTGCCAGCAGCCTGGGAGCAGGGACAGGCTACACCTTC
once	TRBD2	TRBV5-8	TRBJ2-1	CASSSPLTSDNEQFF	TGTGCCAGCAGCTCCCCCCTAACTAGCGACAATGAGCAGTTCTTC
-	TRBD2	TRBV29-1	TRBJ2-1	CSVVGFWREGSSSYNEQFF	TGCAGCGTCGTGGGGTTCTGGCGGGAGGGATCAAGCTCCTACAATGAGCAGTTCTTC
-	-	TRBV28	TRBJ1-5	CASSLSIDSNQPQHF	TGTGCCAGCAGTTTGAGCATCGATAGCAATCAGCCCCAGCATTTT
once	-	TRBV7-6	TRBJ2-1	CASSRGLDNEQFF	TGTGCCAGCAGCAGGGGACTTGACAATGAGCAGTTCTTC
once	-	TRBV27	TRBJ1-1	CASGGLTTEAFF	TGTGCCAGCGGGGGACTTACCACTGAAGCTTTCTTT
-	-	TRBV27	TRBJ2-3	CASSLRGGGVRDTQYF	TGTGCCAGCAGTTTACGGGGAGGGGGGGTGAGAGATACGCAGTATTTT
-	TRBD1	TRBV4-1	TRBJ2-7	CASSQRGQGASYEQYF	TGCGCCAGCAGCCAACGAGGACAGGGAGCCAGCTACGAGCAGTACTTC
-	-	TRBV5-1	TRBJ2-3	CASSLGGSTDTQYF	TGCGCCAGCAGCTTGGGCGGGTCCACAGATACGCAGTATTTT
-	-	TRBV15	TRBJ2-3	CATSRDRTYDTQYF	TGTGCCACCAGCAGAGATCGGACCTATGATACGCAGTATTTT
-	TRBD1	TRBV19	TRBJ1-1	CASSIDKGARPEAFF	TGTGCCAGTAGTATAGATAAGGGGGCGAGGCCTGAAGCTTTCTTT
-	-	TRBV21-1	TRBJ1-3	CASSKVKGQTGDTGNTIYF	TGTGCCAGCAGCAAAGTGAAGGGTCAGACAGGGGACACTGGAAACACCATATATTTT
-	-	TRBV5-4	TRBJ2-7	CASSDGMGAGYEQYF	TGTGCCAGCAGCGACGGGATGGGGGCAGGCTACGAGCAGTACTTC
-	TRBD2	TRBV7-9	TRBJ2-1	CASSSRAGGGEQFF	TGTGCCAGCAGCTCCAGAGCGGGGGGCGGTGAGCAGTTCTTC
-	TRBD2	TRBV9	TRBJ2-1	CASSGAEGGPYNEQFF	TGTGCCAGCAGCGGCGCCGAGGGAGGGCCCTACAATGAGCAGTTCTTC
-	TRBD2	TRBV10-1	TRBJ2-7	CASSEGLAETYEQYF	TGCGCCAGCAGTGAGGGACTAGCGGAGACCTACGAGCAGTACTTC
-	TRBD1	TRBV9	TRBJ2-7	CASSPGTGGEQYF	TGTGCCAGCAGCCCCGGGACAGGGGGCGAGCAGTACTTC
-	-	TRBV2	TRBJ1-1	CASRKTGNTEAFF	TGTGCCAGCAGAAAGACAGGGAACACTGAAGCTTTCTTT
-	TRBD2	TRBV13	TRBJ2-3	CASSPPGGDGRADTQYF	TGTGCCAGCAGTCCTCCGGGGGGTGACGGGAGGGCAGATACGCAGTATTTT
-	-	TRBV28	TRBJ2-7	CASRNGPGVGTSYEQYF	TGTGCCAGCAGGAATGGGCCAGGGGTCGGAACGTCCTACGAGCAGTACTTC
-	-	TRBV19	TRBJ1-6	CASRRRNRDPYNSPLHF	TGTGCCAGCCGACGACGAAACAGGGACCCCTATAATTCACCCCTCCACTTT
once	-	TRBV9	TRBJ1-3	CASRSEGDFAGNTIYF	TGTGCCAGCAGGTCCGAGGGGGATTTTGCTGGAAACACCATATATTTT
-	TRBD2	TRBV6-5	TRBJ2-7	CASSYSPTSTYEQYF	TGTGCCAGCAGTTACTCCCCGACTAGCACCTACGAGCAGTACTTC
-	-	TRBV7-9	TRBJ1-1	CASSLGKSEAFF	TGTGCCAGCAGCTTAGGGAAGTCTGAAGCTTTCTTT